This T cell receptor (beta chain) came from a study of control samples from healthy donors and cancer patients (dated by TCRdb to 2019 to 2021). V and J are truncated by 4 bases and 0 bases respectively, leaving an intervening sequence of 10 bases. The germline V gene yields SNHLY for CDR1 and FYNNEI for CDR2. Its CDR3 holds 16 amino acids, cysteine through phenylalanine. The only DNA kept is the CDR3, 48 bases in frame from the first base. The library was produced with the immunoSEQ multiplex PCR assay. TCRdb retrieved this table from immuneACCESS and kept in-frame rearrangements only. Not all clones are present; in checked studies, unresolved V genes account for under half, and no reason is known for the remainder. Here the sample has around 130,000 clones; approximately 89% occur a single time. 8.5% to 10% of the sample goes to the ten largest clones. This clone was seen once. Its antigen is currently not known. No much larger clonotype is one base removed from it; base qualities were not supplied.

Sequencing was carried out using blood. The rearrangement joined TRBV2 to TRBJ2-6, with the D call perhaps TRBD1 or TRBD2, as 5 bases match in each case. The source of this sequence is a man younger than 35 in good health. CDR3 reads: CASSVGRPSGANVLTF. The base sequence is TGTGCCAGCAGTGTGGGACGCCCCTCTGGGGCCAACGTCCTGACTTTC.